A single sample gave rise to the 17 T cell receptor beta chains below, sequenced in a study of cytomegalovirus exposure and HLA in healthy donors. The PCR ran on 60 Vbeta and 13 Jbeta primers. The method was immunoSEQ multiplex PCR; TCRdb's version includes in-frame clones alone and lacks a portion of them. The table has over 150,000 clones, 68% seen once. The sequencing sample was made of PBMCs. These receptors were taken from a woman under 30 in good health and CMV-seropositive.

This chain joins TRBV7-2 and TRBJ1-1; no clear D. The V gene lost 5 bases and the J gene lost 7 bases, with 17 bases spanning the gap. CDR1 and CDR2 (germline): SGHTA, FQGNSA. The CDR3 runs 14 residues. The CDR3 bases are TGTGCCAGCAGCAGCCACGGGAGCCAGATTGAAGCTTTCTTT. Translated: CASSSHGSQIEAFF.

This clone came up a few times. The chain uses TRBV5-1 and TRBJ1-4; perhaps TRBD1 as D (5 bases). Per germline, CDR1 SGHRS and CDR2 YFSETQ. Trimming shortened V by 7 bases and J by 4 bases, and 20 bases separated the two germline ends. The CDR3 loop spans 16 amino acids. The CDR3 coding sequence is TGCGCCAGCTGCAGAGGGGCGGGACGGATTAATGAAAAACTGTTTTTT. It codes for CASCRGAGRINEKLFF.

The CDR3 protein is CASSAPGGVTGSYEQYF. DNA for the CDR3: TGTGCCAGCAGTGCCCCCGGGGGGGTGACAGGGAGCTACGAGCAGTACTTC. The chain links TRBV25-1 to TRBJ2-7; perhaps TRBD2 as D (8 bases). Looked up from germline, CDR1 is MGHDK and CDR2 is SYGVNS. The ends were cut back, 4 bases at V and 3 bases at J, with 22 bases in the middle. The CDR3 loop spans 17 amino acids.

The rearrangement links TRBV10-1 to TRBJ1-4; 8 bases are shared with TRBD1. CDR1 is WNHNN and CDR2 is SYGVQD in the germline V gene (reference sequence). The V gene end was trimmed by 10 bases and the J gene end by 0 bases; junction bases not matched to a gene: 4. This CDR3 is 14 amino acids long. The CDR3: CAKQGAATNEKLFF. As DNA, the CDR3 is TGCGCCAAGCAGGGGGCCGCAACTAATGAAAAACTGTTTTTT.

This rearrangement joins TRBV5-1 to TRBJ2-7, with 9 bases lining up with TRBD1. The CDR3 extends over 14 amino acids. From germline, CDR1 is SGHRS and CDR2 YFSETQ. J lost 3 bases, V lost 4 bases, and 5 bases had no gene match. DNA of the CDR3: TGCGCCAGCAGCATGGGGACAGGGAGCTACGAGCAGTACTTC. This encodes CASSMGTGSYEQYF.

The chain uses TRBV19 and TRBJ1-5; D is ambiguous. The ends were cut back, 5 bases at V and 5 bases at J, with 13 bases in the middle. This CDR3 has 14 amino acids. CDR1 is LNHDA, CDR2 SQIVND, per germline (reference sequence). CDR3 DNA: TGTGCCAGTAGTGGGAGGCCCTTAGATCAGCCCCAGCATTTT. Its translation is CASSGRPLDQPQHF.

This clone has only one observation. The chain carries TRBV9 and TRBJ1-2; D possibly corresponds to TRBD1 (6 bases). This CDR3 has 16 amino acids. The germline V gene encodes CDR1 SGDLS and CDR2 YYNGEE. V lost 4 bases to trimming and J lost 5 bases, with 21 bases between them. The CDR3 reads CASSTQGGEGSYGYTF. CDR3 DNA: TGTGCCAGCAGCACACAGGGAGGGGAAGGGTCGTATGGCTACACCTTC. The variable domain in full, completed from reference TRBV9 and TRBJ1-2, reads DSGVTQTPKHLITATGQRVTLRCSPRSGDLSVYWYQQSLDQGLQFLIQYYNGEERAKGNILERFSAQQFPDLHSELNLSSLELGDSALYFCASSTQGGEGSYGYTFGSGTRLTVV.

The chain combines TRBV30 with TRBJ1-2; D not certain. Per germline, CDR1 GTSNPN and CDR2 SVGIG (reference sequence). CDR3 size: 12 residues. The V end lost 2 bases, the J end lost 14 bases, and 18 bases lay between the germline ends. CDR3 loop: CAWSPQEVDQTF. CDR3 bases: TGTGCCTGGAGTCCTCAGGAGGTGGACCAGACCTTC.

This sequence joins TRBV10-3 and TRBJ2-3; TRBD2 matches at 10 bases. Germline-derived CDR1 and CDR2 are ENHRY and SYGVKD. The V and J ends lost 0 bases and 0 bases, in that order; junction bases with no gene match: 15. The CDR3 is 21 amino acids. In DNA, the CDR3 is TGTGCCATCAGTGAGTCGATAGGGCTAGCGGGGGCCCTCCCTAGCACAGATACGCAGTATTTT. Protein: CAISESIGLAGALPSTDTQYF.

The chain recombines TRBV19 with TRBJ1-2; 9 nucleotides align to TRBD1. Losses at the gene ends were 7 bases for V and 1 base for J; bases not matched to a gene: 7. The CDR3 runs to 15 residues. The V gene's germline CDR1 is LNHDA and CDR2 SQIVND (reference sequence). In DNA form, the CDR3 reads TGTGCCAGTAATCCGGGACAGGGAGGTAACTATGGCTACACCTTC. Translation: CASNPGQGGNYGYTF.

A remark on this clone: A junction boundary mismatches the germline segment, possibly from a read error. Other DNA sequences in this sample translate to the same CDR3. The genes are TRBV7-9 and TRBJ1-4, with 9 bases that match TRBD1. This CDR3 region has 14 residues. Germline CDR1 is SEHNR and CDR2 is FQNEAQ (reference sequence). CDR3 sequence (DNA): TGTGCGAGCAGCCCCGACGACAGGGGGGAAAAACTGTTTTTT. Translated: CASSPDDRGEKLFF.

The CDR3 DNA is TGTGCCAGCAGTTTAGGGCTCGCGAAGGCAGGGGGCACTGAAGCTTTCTTT. Its protein product is CASSLGLAKAGGTEAFF. This chain uses TRBV27 with TRBJ1-1; 7 nucleotides agree with TRBD1. Trimming took 2 bases from V and 4 from J; bases not matched to a gene: 13. CDR3 size: 17 residues. Germline CDR1 is MNHEY and CDR2 is SMNVEV (reference sequence).

The chain has TRBV5-6 and TRBJ2-1; 9 bases are a match to TRBD2. Germline assignment: CDR1 SGHDT and CDR2 YYEEEE. The CDR3 spans 17 residues. V shed 7 bases and J 8 bases; nucleotides not matched to a gene: 19. The CDR3 here is CASSSVGSGGIWDEQFF. The CDR3 DNA is TGTGCCAGCTCCTCGGTGGGTAGCGGGGGCATTTGGGATGAGCAGTTCTTC.

The gene calls are TRBV27 and TRBJ2-3; TRBD1 is a possible D gene (6 bases). CDR3 length equals 15 residues. V lost 8 bases to trimming and J lost 0 bases, with 15 bases between them. Germline V gives CDR1 MNHEY, CDR2 SMNVEV (reference sequence). CDR3 coding DNA: TGTGCCAGCGTATTGCACAGGGCTAGCACAGATACGCAGTATTTT. Its translation: CASVLHRASTDTQYF.

This clone was found a few times. V usage is TRBV5-1 and J usage is TRBJ1-2, with 8 bases matching TRBD1. The CDR3 loop spans 16 amino acids. The V and J ends lost 0 bases and 8 bases, in that order; junction bases with no gene match: 12. Germline V CDR1 and CDR2: SGHRS, YFSETQ. Here the CDR3 reads CASSLVGPTQGAGYTF. The CDR3 DNA sequence: TGCGCCAGCAGCTTGGTCGGACCAACTCAGGGGGCCGGCTACACCTTC.

This clone was seen only a few times. The CDR3 DNA follows: TGCGCCAGCAGCCAGACCTCCTCCCTGACAGCTAACTATGGCTACACCTTC. Translation gives CASSQTSSLTANYGYTF. V is TRBV4-1 and J is TRBJ1-2; D might be TRBD1 (5 bases). The CDR3 contains 17 residues. Germline loops: CDR1 MGHRA, CDR2 YSYEKL. V lost 3 bases to trimming and J lost 0 bases, with 17 bases between them.

This chain connects TRBV6-5 to TRBJ1-2, with 9 bases that match TRBD1. CDR1 and CDR2 (germline): MNHEY, SVGAGI. The junction had 3 bases not matched to a gene; V was cut back by 5 bases and J by 2 bases. This CDR3 region has 14 residues. The CDR3 here is CASSRQGVNYGYTF. CDR3 coding DNA: TGTGCCAGCAGTCGACAGGGGGTGAACTATGGCTACACCTTC.